The 4 T cell receptor beta chains reported below all come from one sample, sequenced in a study of blood T cell repertoires in COVID-19. Libraries were prepared by immunoSEQ multiplex PCR; TCRdb keeps only in-frame clonotypes and omits some of them. The table includes roughly 300,000 clones, more than 85% detected once. Sequences were obtained from peripheral blood. These TCRs come from a woman in her thirties with COVID-19, enrolled during active disease.

This clone appeared a single time. The chain joins TRBV30 to TRBJ2-1, with 11 bases fitting TRBD2. Germline values: CDR1 GTSNPN, CDR2 SVGIG (reference sequence). The CDR3 contains 15 residues. V lost 6 bases, J lost 4 bases, and 8 bases stayed unmatched. CDR3 DNA sequence: TGTGCCTGCCCGACACTAGCGGGAGTATACAATGAGCAGTTCTTC. It yields the protein CACPTLAGVYNEQFF.

With regard to this clone: As the CDR3 is not closed by the conserved phenylalanine or tryptophan, this likely results from a read error. The DNA is omitted, as the CDR3 cannot be located on it reliably, and the CDR3 follows TCRdb's listing. The chain carries TRBV3-1 (or the pseudogene TRBV3-2) and TRBJ1-4. Germline CDR1 reads LGHDT; CDR2 reads YNNKEL (reference sequence). The CDR3 is 13 residues long, counting both termini. The CDR3 sequence is CASSQGEAAEWVV.

V usage is TRBV3-1 (or the pseudogene TRBV3-2) and J usage is TRBJ1-1, with a weak D call TRBD1 (5 bases). Trimming stripped 0 bases from V and 7 bases from J, with 12 bases between. CDR1 LGHDT and CDR2 YNNKEL come from the germline V gene (reference sequence). The CDR3 contains 14 residues. The DNA of the CDR3 is TGTGCCAGCAGCCAAGATCTAACAAGGGGTGAAGCTTTCTTT. Translated: CASSQDLTRGEAFF.

This chain links TRBV28 with TRBJ1-3; no clear D gene. Per germline, CDR1 MDHEN and CDR2 SYDVKM. V dropped 2 bases and J dropped 2 bases, with 7 bases sitting between them. The CDR3 loop spans 14 amino acids. CDR3 amino acids: CASSLIRPGNTIYF. The DNA for the CDR3 is TGTGCCAGCAGTTTAATCAGGCCTGGAAACACCATATATTTT.